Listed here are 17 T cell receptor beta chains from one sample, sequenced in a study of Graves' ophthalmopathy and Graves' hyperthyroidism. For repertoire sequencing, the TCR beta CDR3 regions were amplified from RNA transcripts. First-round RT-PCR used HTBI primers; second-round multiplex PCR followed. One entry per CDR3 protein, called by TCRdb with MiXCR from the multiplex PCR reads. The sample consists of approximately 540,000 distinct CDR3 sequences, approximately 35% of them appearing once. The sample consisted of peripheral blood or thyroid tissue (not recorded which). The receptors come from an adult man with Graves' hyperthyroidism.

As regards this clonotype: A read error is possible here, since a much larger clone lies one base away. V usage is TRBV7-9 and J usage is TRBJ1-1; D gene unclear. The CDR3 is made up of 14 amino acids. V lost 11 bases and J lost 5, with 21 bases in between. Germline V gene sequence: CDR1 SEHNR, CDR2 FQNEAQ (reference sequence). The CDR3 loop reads CAGKPGYLQTEAFF. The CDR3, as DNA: TGTGCCGGCAAACCAGGATATTTGCAGACTGAAGCTTTCTTT.

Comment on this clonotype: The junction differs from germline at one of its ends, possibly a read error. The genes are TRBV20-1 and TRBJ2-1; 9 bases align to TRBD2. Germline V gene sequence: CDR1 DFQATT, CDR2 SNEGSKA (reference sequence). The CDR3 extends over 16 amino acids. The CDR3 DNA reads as TGCAGCGCTAGAGCCAACAGCGGGGGGCACTACAATGAGCAGTTCTTC. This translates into CSARANSGGHYNEQFF.

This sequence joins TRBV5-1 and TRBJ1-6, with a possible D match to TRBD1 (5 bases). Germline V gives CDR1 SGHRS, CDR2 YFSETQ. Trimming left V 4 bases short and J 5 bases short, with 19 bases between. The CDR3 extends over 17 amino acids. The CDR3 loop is CASSVRPPGGDNSPLHF. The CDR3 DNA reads TGCGCCAGCAGCGTTCGGCCCCCGGGGGGGGATAATTCACCCCTCCACTTT.

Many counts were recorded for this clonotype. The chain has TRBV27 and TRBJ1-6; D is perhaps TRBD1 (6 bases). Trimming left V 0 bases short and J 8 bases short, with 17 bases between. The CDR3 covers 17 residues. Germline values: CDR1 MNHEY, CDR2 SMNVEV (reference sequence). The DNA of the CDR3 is TGTGCCAGCAGTTTATCGTCAGCAGGGGATTTGTATTCACCCCTCCACTTT. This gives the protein CASSLSSAGDLYSPLHF.

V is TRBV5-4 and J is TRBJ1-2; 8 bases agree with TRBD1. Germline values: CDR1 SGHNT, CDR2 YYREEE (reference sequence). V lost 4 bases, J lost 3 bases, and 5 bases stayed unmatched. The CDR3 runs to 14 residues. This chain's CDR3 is CASSAQGVDYGYTF. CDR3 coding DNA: TGTGCCAGCAGCGCACAGGGGGTCGACTATGGCTACACCTTC.

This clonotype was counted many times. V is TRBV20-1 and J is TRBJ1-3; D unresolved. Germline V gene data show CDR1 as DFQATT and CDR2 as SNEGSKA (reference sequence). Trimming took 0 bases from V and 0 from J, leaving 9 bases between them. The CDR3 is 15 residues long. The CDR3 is CSARDPMGSGNTIYF. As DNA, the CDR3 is TGCAGTGCTAGAGATCCCATGGGCTCTGGAAACACCATATATTTT.

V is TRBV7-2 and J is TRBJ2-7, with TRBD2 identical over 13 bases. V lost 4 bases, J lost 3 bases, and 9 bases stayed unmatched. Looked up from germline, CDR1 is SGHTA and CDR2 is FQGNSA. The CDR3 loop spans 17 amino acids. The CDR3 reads CASSSNYGLAGDYEQYF. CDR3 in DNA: TGTGCCAGCAGCTCCAACTACGGACTAGCGGGGGACTACGAGCAGTACTTC.

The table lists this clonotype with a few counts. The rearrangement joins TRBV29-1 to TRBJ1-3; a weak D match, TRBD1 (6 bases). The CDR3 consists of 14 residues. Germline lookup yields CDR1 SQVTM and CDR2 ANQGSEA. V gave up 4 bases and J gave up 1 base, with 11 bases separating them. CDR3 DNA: TGCAGCGTTGTACCCACAGGGTCTGGAAACACCATATATTTT. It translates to CSVVPTGSGNTIYF. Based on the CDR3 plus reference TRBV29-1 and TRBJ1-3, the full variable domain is SAVISQKPSRDICQRGTSLTIQCQVDSQVTMMFWYRQQPGQSLTLIATANQGSEATYESGFVIDKFPISRPNLTFSTLTVSNMSPEDSSIYLCSVVPTGSGNTIYFGEGSWLTVV.

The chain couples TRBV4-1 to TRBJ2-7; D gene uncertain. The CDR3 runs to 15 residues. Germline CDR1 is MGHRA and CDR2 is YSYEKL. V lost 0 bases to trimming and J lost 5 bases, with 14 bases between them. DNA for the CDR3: TGCGCCAGCAGCCAAGAAACAACAGAAATAAACGAGCAGTACTTC. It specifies CASSQETTEINEQYF.

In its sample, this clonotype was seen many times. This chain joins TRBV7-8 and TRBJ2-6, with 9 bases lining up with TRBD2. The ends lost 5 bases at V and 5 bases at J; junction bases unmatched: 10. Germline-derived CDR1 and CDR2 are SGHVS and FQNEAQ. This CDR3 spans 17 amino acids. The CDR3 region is CASSPYRLAARANVLTF. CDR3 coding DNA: TGTGCCAGCAGCCCCTACAGACTAGCGGCTAGGGCCAACGTCCTGACTTTC.

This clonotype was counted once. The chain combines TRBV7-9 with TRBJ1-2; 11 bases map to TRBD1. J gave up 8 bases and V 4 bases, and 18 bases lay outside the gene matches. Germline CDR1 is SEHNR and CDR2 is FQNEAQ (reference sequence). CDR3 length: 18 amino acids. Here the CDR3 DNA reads TGTGCCAGCAGCTCCGGACTAGCGGGAGGACAGGGGGCGCGCGGCTACACCTTC. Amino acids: CASSSGLAGGQGARGYTF.

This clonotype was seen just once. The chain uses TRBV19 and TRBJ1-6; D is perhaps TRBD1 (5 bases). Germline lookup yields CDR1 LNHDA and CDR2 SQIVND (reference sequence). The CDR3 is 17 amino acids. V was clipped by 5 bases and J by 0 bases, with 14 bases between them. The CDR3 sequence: CASSPGTAGSYNSPLHF. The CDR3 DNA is TGTGCCAGTAGTCCTGGGACCGCCGGCTCCTATAATTCACCCCTCCACTTT.

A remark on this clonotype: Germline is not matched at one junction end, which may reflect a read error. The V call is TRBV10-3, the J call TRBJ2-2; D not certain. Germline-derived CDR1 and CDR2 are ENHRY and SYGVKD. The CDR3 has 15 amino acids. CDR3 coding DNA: TGTGCCAGCAGTACCCGCCGGCTGGGTTCCGGGGAGCTGTTTTTT. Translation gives CASSTRRLGSGELFF.

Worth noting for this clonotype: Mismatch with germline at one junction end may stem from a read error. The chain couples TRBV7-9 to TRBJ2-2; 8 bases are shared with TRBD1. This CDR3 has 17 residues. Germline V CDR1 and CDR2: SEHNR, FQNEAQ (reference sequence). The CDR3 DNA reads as TGCGCCAGCAGCCAAGAATGGCAGGGGGCTAACACCGGGGAGCTGTTTTTT. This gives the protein CASSQEWQGANTGELFF.

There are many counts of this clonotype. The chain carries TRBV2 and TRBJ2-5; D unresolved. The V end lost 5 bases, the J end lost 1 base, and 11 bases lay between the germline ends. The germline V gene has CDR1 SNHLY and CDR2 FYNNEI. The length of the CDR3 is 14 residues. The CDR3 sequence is CASSRRTGQETQYF. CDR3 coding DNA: TGTGCCAGCAGTCGCCGGACGGGCCAAGAGACCCAGTACTTC.

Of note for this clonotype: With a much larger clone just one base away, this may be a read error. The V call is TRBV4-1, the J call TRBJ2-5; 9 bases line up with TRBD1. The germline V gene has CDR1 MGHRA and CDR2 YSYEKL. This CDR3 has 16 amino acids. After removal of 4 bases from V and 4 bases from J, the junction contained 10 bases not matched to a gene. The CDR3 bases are TGCGCCAGCAGCCGAGATGGGACAGGGTACCGAGAGACCCAGTACTTC. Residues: CASSRDGTGYRETQYF.

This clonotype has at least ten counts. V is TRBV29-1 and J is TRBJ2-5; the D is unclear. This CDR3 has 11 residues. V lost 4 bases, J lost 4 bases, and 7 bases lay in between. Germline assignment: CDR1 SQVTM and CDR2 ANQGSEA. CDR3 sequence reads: CSVVPGETQYF. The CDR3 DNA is TGCAGCGTTGTCCCGGGAGAGACCCAGTACTTC.